This section outlines one T cell receptor beta chain sequence together with its context. Trimming left V 3 bases short and J 5 bases short, with 4 bases between. This CDR3 spans 10 amino acids. Germline loops: CDR1 GTSNPN, CDR2 SVGIG (reference sequence). This specimen comes from a study of blood T cell repertoires in COVID-19. As for the study in general: The origin of the acute and convalescent COVID-19 samples was the United States, Italy and Spain. In each case, the material was cDNA or gDNA derived from T cells, B-cell-depleted T cells, or PBMCs.

In the original workflow: Researchers report that nucleated cell counts were estimated from reference gene primer amplification. Clones were sequenced by immunoSEQ multiplex PCR, and TCRdb holds only the in-frame ones, with some missing. V and J calls and clone size come straight from that table; D and trimming were deduced from the DNA. The repertoire consists of around 260,000 clones, with around 86% occurring once and the leading ten covering about 1.6%. Material: peripheral blood. The rearrangement joins TRBV30 to TRBJ2-5, with D hard to call. This TCR came from a woman between 40 and 50 years old who had recovered from COVID-19. The chain's CDR3 is CAWSRETQYF. CDR3 sequence (DNA): TGTGCCTGGAGCAGGGAGACCCAGTACTTC.